Below, one T cell receptor beta chain is given with its context. The RNA, about 0.45 to 1 ug, was put through reverse transcription using random hexamers. The amplification used immunoSEQ multiplex PCR on TCR beta CDR3; it spanned 54 Vbeta and 13 Jbeta. From the immunoSEQ multiplex PCR reads, TCRdb called clonotypes with MiXCR, one entry per CDR3 protein. Altogether approximately 140,000 distinct CDR3 sequences are present, around 96% being singletons, with the ten largest covering over 0.095%. The sample belongs to a study of CD8 T cells in Susac syndrome. Negative isolation was applied to CD8+ and CD4+ T cells, and FACS enrichment was applied to TEMRA cells. This CDR3 spans 12 amino acids. Germline V gene data show CDR1 as MNHEY and CDR2 as SVGEGT. Trimming removed 2 bases at V and 7 bases at J, with 8 bases between.

Sequencing was done on a sample of CD4+ T cells from PBMCs. The TCR was taken from a human donor with multiple sclerosis. The V and J genes are TRBV6-2 or TRBV6-3 and TRBJ1-1; D uncertain. In nucleotides, the CDR3 is TGTGCCAGCAGTTACCCACCGTTTGAAGCTTTCTTT. This translates into CASSYPPFEAFF.